The TCR beta chain under discussion was sequenced for a study of human T cells and chemical hapten exposure. In the study overall: The sensitizing agent was 2% DPC, placed on about 2 cm by about 2 cm of upper inner arm skin.

TCRdb recomputed calls from the RACE reads with MiXCR, one row per CDR3 protein. Altogether about 180,000 distinct CDR3 sequences are present, 30% being singletons, with the ten largest covering roughly 3%. Worth noting for this clonotype: Its antigen is not known.

Whole-study findings and limits: Among expanded TCRs, significantly more large CDR3 similarity clusters formed than among controls.

Germline-derived CDR1 and CDR2 are SGDLS and YYNGEE. The CDR3 runs to 13 residues. V lost 4 bases to trimming and J lost 3 bases, with 10 bases between them. The time point was: pre-sensitization, week 0. Treatment in this sample: therapeutic diphenylcyclopropenone sensitization with weekly scalp DPC. Sequenced material: whole blood, taken in connection with sensitization to the hapten diphenylcyclopropenone (DPC). The V gene is TRBV9, the J gene TRBJ1-2; D call uncertain. The receptor was isolated from a woman aged 25 to 39 with alopecia areata. Some clones in this sample may be carry-over from other donors' samples. In DNA form, the CDR3 reads TGTGCCAGCAGCCCGGACGGTTACTATGGCTACACCTTC. It encodes CASSPDGYYGYTF.